These T cell receptor beta chains were read from a single sample in a study of shared clonotypes between healthy human individuals. The assay was immunoSEQ multiplex PCR, and TCRdb's table has in-frame clones only and misses some. The sample holds more than 2,000,000 clones, roughly nine tenths seen once. The specimen sequenced was naive CD4+ T cells sorted from blood. The receptors come from a man between 18 and 35 years old in good health. Each CDR3 is given with its conserved first and last residue. Each record gives: clone size, D gene, V gene, J gene, CDR3 protein, CDR3 DNA. D genes are given only for firm matches. Where a row states a size, it is once, few, many or the class of an expanded clone; other rows omit it.

size: NA; D: NA; V: TRBV28; J: TRBJ1-1; CDR3: CASSRGTEAFF; DNA: TGTGCCAGCAGCAGAGGAACTGAAGCTTTCTTT
size: NA; D: NA; V: TRBV6-1; J: TRBJ2-3; CDR3: CASSLRASSTDTQYF; DNA: TGTGCCAGCAGCCTCCGGGCGTCTAGCACAGATACGCAGTATTTT
size: NA; D: NA; V: TRBV5-5; J: TRBJ1-1; CDR3: CASRAMNTEAFF; DNA: TGTGCCAGCAGGGCCATGAACACTGAAGCTTTCTTT
size: NA; D: TRBD1; V: TRBV13; J: TRBJ1-3; CDR3: CASSLGQGTGNTIYF; DNA: TGTGCCAGCAGCTTAGGACAGGGGACTGGAAACACCATATATTTT
size: NA; D: TRBD1; V: TRBV18; J: TRBJ1-6; CDR3: CASSPTGASFRALHF; DNA: TGTGCCAGCTCACCGACAGGGGCATCTTTTCGGGCCCTCCACTTT
size: NA; D: NA; V: TRBV7-2; J: TRBJ1-1; CDR3: CASSLAGGLMNTEAFF; DNA: TGTGCCAGCAGCTTAGCGGGGGGGCTCATGAACACTGAAGCTTTCTTT
size: NA; D: TRBD1; V: TRBV19; J: TRBJ1-5; CDR3: CASSIGTGGRNQPQHF; DNA: TGTGCCAGTAGTATAGGTACAGGGGGCCGCAATCAGCCCCAGCATTTT
size: NA; D: NA; V: TRBV28; J: TRBJ2-2; CDR3: CASSLDSLGTGELFF; DNA: TGTGCCAGCAGCCTTGACAGCTTGGGCACCGGGGAGCTGTTTTTT
size: NA; D: TRBD1; V: TRBV30; J: TRBJ2-4; CDR3: CAWSVQGADSPVF; DNA: TGTGCCTGGAGTGTACAGGGGGCCGACTCCCCTGTTTTC
size: NA; D: NA; V: TRBV4-3; J: TRBJ1-3; CDR3: CASSQGAEFSSGNTIYF; DNA: TGCGCCAGCAGCCAAGGGGCAGAGTTTAGCTCTGGAAACACCATATATTTT
size: NA; D: NA; V: TRBV11-2; J: TRBJ1-6; CDR3: CASSLDTNSPLHF; DNA: TGTGCCAGCAGCTTAGACACCAATTCACCCCTCCACTTT
size: NA; D: NA; V: TRBV29-1; J: TRBJ1-1; CDR3: CSVIRTAGTEAFF; DNA: TGCAGCGTTATAAGGACAGCCGGCACTGAAGCTTTCTTT
size: NA; D: TRBD2; V: TRBV7-6; J: TRBJ2-3; CDR3: CASSPILAGGGDTQYF; DNA: TGTGCCAGCAGCCCCATACTAGCGGGGGGGGGAGATACGCAGTATTTT
size: NA; D: TRBD1; V: TRBV18; J: TRBJ1-4; CDR3: CASSPLGTGTEKLFF; DNA: TGTGCCAGCTCACCACTAGGGACAGGGACTGAAAAACTGTTTTTT
size: NA; D: NA; V: TRBV5-1; J: TRBJ2-2; CDR3: CASSITGGTGELFF; DNA: TGCGCCAGCAGCATAACAGGAGGCACCGGGGAGCTGTTTTTT
size: once; D: TRBD1; V: TRBV5-1; J: TRBJ1-1; CDR3: CASSGIGGERTEAFF; DNA: TGCGCCAGCAGCGGGATAGGGGGCGAGCGCACTGAAGCTTTCTTT
size: NA; D: NA; V: TRBV5-1; J: TRBJ1-5; CDR3: CASSLGGDPPINQPQHF; DNA: TGCGCCAGCAGCTTGGGGGGTGATCCGCCGATTAATCAGCCCCAGCATTTT
size: NA; D: TRBD1; V: TRBV6-5; J: TRBJ1-4; CDR3: CASGTAQPREKLFF; DNA: TGTGCCAGTGGGACAGCCCAACCAAGGGAAAAACTGTTTTTT
size: NA; D: TRBD2; V: TRBV4-1; J: TRBJ2-5; CDR3: CASSPGRTSGVETQYF; DNA: TGCGCCAGCAGCCCGGGACGGACTAGCGGGGTGGAGACCCAGTACTTC
size: NA; D: NA; V: TRBV7-9; J: TRBJ1-1; CDR3: CASSLPAGMNTEAFF; DNA: TGTGCCAGCAGCTTACCCGCCGGGATGAACACTGAAGCTTTCTTT
size: NA; D: TRBD1; V: TRBV29-1; J: TRBJ2-7; CDR3: CSVGDRVSYEQYF; DNA: TGCAGCGTTGGGGACAGGGTGTCCTACGAGCAGTACTTC
size: NA; D: TRBD1; V: TRBV2; J: TRBJ1-5; CDR3: CASSDQMTGGFGNQPQHF; DNA: TGTGCCAGCAGTGATCAGATGACAGGGGGCTTTGGCAATCAGCCCCAGCATTTT
size: once; D: NA; V: TRBV9; J: TRBJ2-2; CDR3: CASSVALGGTGELFF; DNA: TGTGCCAGCAGCGTAGCTCTGGGTGGGACCGGGGAGCTGTTTTTT
size: NA; D: NA; V: TRBV6-5; J: TRBJ2-7; CDR3: CASSARDGPYEQYF; DNA: TGTGCCAGCAGCGCCCGGGACGGACCTTACGAGCAGTACTTC
size: NA; D: NA; V: TRBV7-7; J: TRBJ1-1; CDR3: CASSYRENTEAFF; DNA: TGTGCTAGCAGCTACAGGGAGAACACTGAAGCTTTCTTT
size: NA; D: NA; V: TRBV5-4; J: TRBJ1-2; CDR3: CASSLGGAAIYGYTF; DNA: TGTGCCAGCAGCTTGGGGGGGGCCGCTATTTATGGCTACACCTTC
size: NA; D: TRBD1; V: TRBV30; J: TRBJ2-5; CDR3: CAWSGTGRQETQYF; DNA: TGTGCCTGGAGTGGGACAGGGAGACAAGAGACCCAGTACTTC
size: once; D: TRBD1; V: TRBV18; J: TRBJ1-2; CDR3: CASSVRTGGDGYGYTF; DNA: TGTGCCAGCTCAGTCCGGACAGGAGGGGACGGTTATGGCTACACCTTC
size: NA; D: TRBD2; V: TRBV15; J: TRBJ2-4; CDR3: CATSPGGVGKNIQYF; DNA: TGTGCCACCAGCCCGGGGGGGGTAGGCAAAAACATTCAGTACTTC
size: NA; D: NA; V: TRBV6-1; J: TRBJ1-2; CDR3: CATVNAGYGYTF; DNA: TGTGCCACCGTGAACGCGGGCTATGGCTACACCTTC
size: NA; D: NA; V: TRBV18; J: TRBJ1-1; CDR3: CASSPPSGQNTEAFF; DNA: TGTGCCAGCTCACCCCCCTCGGGTCAGAACACTGAAGCTTTCTTT
size: NA; D: TRBD2; V: TRBV5-6; J: TRBJ2-5; CDR3: CASSLPGGAQETQYF; DNA: TGTGCCAGCAGCTTGCCGGGAGGAGCTCAAGAGACCCAGTACTTC
size: NA; D: NA; V: TRBV5-8; J: TRBJ1-2; CDR3: CASSLAGTNYGYTF; DNA: TGTGCCAGCAGCTTGGCTGGGACTAACTATGGCTACACCTTC
size: NA; D: TRBD1; V: TRBV6-5; J: TRBJ2-7; CDR3: CASSLRAGGTYEQYF; DNA: TGTGCCAGCAGTTTGAGGGCAGGGGGTACTTACGAGCAGTACTTC
size: NA; D: NA; V: TRBV18; J: TRBJ2-7; CDR3: CASSPIFPGLQYF; DNA: TGTGCCAGCTCACCTATCTTCCCCGGTCTGCAGTACTTC
size: NA; D: TRBD1; V: TRBV27; J: TRBJ1-5; CDR3: CASSLGTGGNQPQHF; DNA: TGTGCCAGCAGTTTAGGGACAGGGGGAAATCAGCCCCAGCATTTT
size: NA; D: NA; V: TRBV7-2; J: TRBJ1-4; CDR3: CASSLGSPEKLFF; DNA: TGTGCCAGCAGCTTAGGGTCCCCCGAAAAACTGTTTTTT
size: once; D: TRBD1; V: TRBV7-9; J: TRBJ1-2; CDR3: CASSLGTGDGYTF; DNA: TGTGCCAGCAGCCTAGGGACAGGGGATGGCTACACCTTC
size: NA; D: NA; V: TRBV11-2; J: TRBJ2-5; CDR3: CASSLVTLGPRETQYF; DNA: TGTGCCAGCAGCTTAGTGACCCTAGGGCCACGGGAGACCCAGTACTTC
size: NA; D: NA; V: TRBV2; J: TRBJ1-4; CDR3: CASSVSGSRGKLFF; DNA: TGTGCCAGCAGCGTGTCAGGGTCTCGTGGAAAACTGTTTTTT
size: once; D: NA; V: TRBV5-4; J: TRBJ1-3; CDR3: CASSLGLSGNTIYF; DNA: TGTGCCAGCAGCCTCGGACTCTCTGGAAACACCATATATTTT
size: NA; D: NA; V: TRBV10-3; J: TRBJ2-7; CDR3: CAISDLTGSYEQYF; DNA: TGTGCCATCAGTGATCTTACAGGGTCGTACGAGCAGTACTTC
size: NA; D: TRBD1; V: TRBV20-1; J: TRBJ1-4; CDR3: CSATDRDRLFF; DNA: TGCAGTGCTACAGACAGGGATAGACTGTTTTTT
size: NA; D: NA; V: TRBV4-3; J: TRBJ2-7; CDR3: CASSRRFLGDEQYF; DNA: TGCGCCAGCAGCCGAAGATTCTTAGGAGACGAGCAGTACTTC
size: NA; D: TRBD2; V: TRBV6-6; J: TRBJ2-3; CDR3: CASSDGTSVLDTQYF; DNA: TGTGCCAGCAGTGACGGGACTAGCGTTCTTGATACGCAGTATTTT
size: NA; D: NA; V: TRBV27; J: TRBJ1-1; CDR3: CASSFRINLGTEAFF; DNA: TGTGCCAGCAGTTTTCGGATAAACTTGGGCACTGAAGCTTTCTTT
size: NA; D: NA; V: TRBV28; J: TRBJ2-7; CDR3: CASSLTEGAGSAYEQYF; DNA: TGTGCCAGCAGTTTAACGGAAGGGGCAGGGTCAGCCTACGAGCAGTACTTC
size: NA; D: TRBD1; V: TRBV5-8; J: TRBJ2-3; CDR3: CASSLGTGALSRTDTQYF; DNA: TGTGCCAGCAGCTTGGGGACAGGGGCATTGTCACGCACAGATACGCAGTATTTT
size: NA; D: NA; V: TRBV5-6; J: TRBJ2-2; CDR3: CASSKDMGGTGELFF; DNA: TGTGCCAGCAGCAAAGACATGGGGGGCACCGGGGAGCTGTTTTTT
size: NA; D: NA; V: TRBV5-1; J: TRBJ1-4; CDR3: CASSPLGGATNEKLFF; DNA: TGCGCCAGCAGCCCGCTTGGGGGTGCTACTAATGAAAAACTGTTTTTT
size: NA; D: TRBD2; V: TRBV19; J: TRBJ2-5; CDR3: CASSPFGGAGETQYF; DNA: TGTGCCAGTAGTCCGTTCGGGGGGGCAGGAGAGACCCAGTACTTC
size: NA; D: NA; V: TRBV10-3; J: TRBJ1-2; CDR3: CASGTGPNYGYTF; DNA: TGTGCCAGCGGTACAGGGCCCAACTATGGCTACACCTTC
size: NA; D: TRBD1; V: TRBV6-1; J: TRBJ1-5; CDR3: CASRKTDRGNQPQHF; DNA: TGTGCCAGCAGAAAAACCGACAGGGGGAATCAGCCCCAGCATTTT
size: NA; D: TRBD1; V: TRBV2; J: TRBJ1-4; CDR3: CASSRSWTGLSEKLFF; DNA: TGTGCCAGCAGCCGATCTTGGACAGGGCTGAGTGAAAAACTGTTTTTT